The 3 T cell receptor beta chains presented below share a single source sample, sequenced in a study of multiple sclerosis patients with progressive multifocal leukoencephalopathy. Sequencing used immunoSEQ multiplex PCR; TCRdb keeps in-frame clones, though not all of them. The table lists some 28,000 clones, around 85% of them singletons. As to time point: time of PML onset. The sample in question was PBMCs, obtained from a patient treated with natalizumab. These receptors were taken from a woman aged 30 to 39 with progressive multifocal leukoencephalopathy.

This clone was seen only once. The genes are TRBV6-1 and TRBJ2-7, with TRBD1 matching 10 bases. The CDR3 is made up of 14 amino acids. Trimming removed 7 bases from V and 9 bases from J; junction bases left unmatched: 12. Germline V gene lookup returns CDR1 MNHNS and CDR2 SASEGT. The CDR3 spells CASNPTGGPQAQYF. The CDR3 DNA is TGTGCCAGCAACCCGACAGGGGGCCCTCAGGCGCAGTACTTC.

The sample holds a few counts of this clone. V gene TRBV6-5 combines with J gene TRBJ2-5; the D gene is possibly TRBD1 (6 bases). Per the germline V gene, CDR1 is MNHEY and CDR2 is SVGAGI. The CDR3 consists of 14 residues. The ends were cut back, 2 bases at V and 4 bases at J, with 11 bases in the middle. CDR3 protein: CASSYTQGPETQYF. CDR3 coding DNA: TGTGCCAGCAGTTACACTCAGGGGCCAGAGACCCAGTACTTC.

This clone was seen only a few times. V gene TRBV4-3 combines with J gene TRBJ1-3, with D maybe TRBD1 (5 bases). The V gene lost 0 bases and the J gene lost 3 bases, with 12 bases spanning the gap. The length of the CDR3 is 16 residues. Germline V lookup: CDR1 LGHNA, CDR2 YSLEER. The CDR3 is CASSQEGRGYGNTIYF. The DNA for the CDR3 is TGCGCCAGCAGCCAAGAAGGAAGGGGATATGGAAACACCATATATTTT.